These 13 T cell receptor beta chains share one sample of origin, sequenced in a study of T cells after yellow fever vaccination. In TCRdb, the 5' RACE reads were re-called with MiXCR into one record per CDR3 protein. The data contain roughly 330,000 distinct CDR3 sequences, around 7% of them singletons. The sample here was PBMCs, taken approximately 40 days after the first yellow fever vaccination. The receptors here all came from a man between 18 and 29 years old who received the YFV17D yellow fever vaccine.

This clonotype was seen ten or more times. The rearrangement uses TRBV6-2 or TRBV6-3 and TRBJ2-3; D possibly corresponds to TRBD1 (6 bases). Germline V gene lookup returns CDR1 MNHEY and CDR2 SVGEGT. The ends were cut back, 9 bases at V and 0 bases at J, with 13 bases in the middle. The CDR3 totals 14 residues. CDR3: CASSDRTSTDTQYF. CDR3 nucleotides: TGTGCCAGTAGCGACAGGACGAGCACAGATACGCAGTATTTT.

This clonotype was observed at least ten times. The CDR3 region is CASSSAGVGAGSYNEQFF. The CDR3 bases are TGTGCCAGCAGCTCCGCCGGGGTAGGAGCGGGGTCCTACAATGAGCAGTTCTTC. The chain carries TRBV11-2 and TRBJ2-1, with 7 positions matching TRBD2. The V gene's germline CDR1 is SGHAT and CDR2 FQNNGV. CDR3 size: 18 residues. V shed 4 bases and J 1 base; nucleotides not matched to a gene: 13.

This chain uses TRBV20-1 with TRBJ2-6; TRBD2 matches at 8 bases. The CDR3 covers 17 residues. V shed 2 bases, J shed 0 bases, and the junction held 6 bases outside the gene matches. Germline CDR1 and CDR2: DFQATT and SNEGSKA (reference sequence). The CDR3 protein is CSARPSGGYSGANVLTF. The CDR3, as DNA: TGCAGTGCTAGACCCAGCGGGGGCTACTCTGGGGCCAACGTCCTGACTTTC.

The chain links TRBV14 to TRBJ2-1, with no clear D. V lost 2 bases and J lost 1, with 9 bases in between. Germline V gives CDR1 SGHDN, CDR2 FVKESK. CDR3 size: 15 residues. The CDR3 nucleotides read TGTGCCAGCAGCCAAATTTGGGGATCCTACAATGAGCAGTTCTTC. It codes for CASSQIWGSYNEQFF.

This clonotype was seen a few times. Here the CDR3 reads CASSLASGSSYNEQFF. CDR3 nucleotides: TGTGCCAGCAGTCTCGCCTCAGGTAGCTCCTACAATGAGCAGTTCTTC. The chain carries TRBV6-1 and TRBJ2-1; D is ambiguous. The CDR3 covers 16 residues. Per the germline V gene, CDR1 is MNHNS and CDR2 is SASEGT. Trimming cost V 5 bases and J 0 bases, with 14 bases left between them.

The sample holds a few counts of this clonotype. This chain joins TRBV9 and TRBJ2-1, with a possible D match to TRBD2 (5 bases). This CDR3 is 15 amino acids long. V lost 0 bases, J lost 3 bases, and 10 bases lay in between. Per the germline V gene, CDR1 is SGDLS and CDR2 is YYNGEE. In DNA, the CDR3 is TGTGCCAGCAGCGTAGAAGGACTCGACTACAATGAGCAGTTCTTC. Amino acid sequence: CASSVEGLDYNEQFF.

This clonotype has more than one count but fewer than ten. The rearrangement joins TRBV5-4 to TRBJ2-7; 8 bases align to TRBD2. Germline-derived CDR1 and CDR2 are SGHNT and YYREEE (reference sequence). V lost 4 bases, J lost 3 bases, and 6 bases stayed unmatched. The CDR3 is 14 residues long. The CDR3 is CASSRAGGLYEQYF. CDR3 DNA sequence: TGTGCCAGCAGCCGGGCGGGGGGCCTCTACGAGCAGTACTTC.

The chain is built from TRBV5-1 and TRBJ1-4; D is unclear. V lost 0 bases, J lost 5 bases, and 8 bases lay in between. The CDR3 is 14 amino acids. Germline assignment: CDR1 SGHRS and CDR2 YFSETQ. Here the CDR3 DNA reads TGCGCCAGCAGCTTGGCCAGACCGAATGAAAAACTGTTTTTT. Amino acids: CASSLARPNEKLFF.

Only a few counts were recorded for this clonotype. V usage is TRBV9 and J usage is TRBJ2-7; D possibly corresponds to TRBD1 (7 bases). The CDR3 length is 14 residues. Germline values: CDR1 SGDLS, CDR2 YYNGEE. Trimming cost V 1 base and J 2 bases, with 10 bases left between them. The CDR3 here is CASSVQGGPYEQYF. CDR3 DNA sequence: TGTGCCAGCAGCGTACAGGGGGGACCCTACGAGCAGTACTTC.

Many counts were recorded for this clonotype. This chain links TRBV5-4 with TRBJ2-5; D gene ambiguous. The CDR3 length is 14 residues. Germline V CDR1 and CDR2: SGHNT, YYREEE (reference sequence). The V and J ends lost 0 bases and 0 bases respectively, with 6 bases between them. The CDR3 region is CASSLVADQETQYF. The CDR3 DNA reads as TGTGCCAGCAGCTTGGTAGCCGACCAAGAGACCCAGTACTTC.

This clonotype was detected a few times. As DNA, the CDR3 is TGTGCCAGCAAGTTTGAGGGACAGGGACGCAATCAGCCCCAGCATTTT. The encoded protein is CASKFEGQGRNQPQHF. The V gene is TRBV12-3 or TRBV12-4, the J gene TRBJ1-5; 9 nucleotides align to TRBD1. Trimming at V came to 7 bases and at J to 2 bases, leaving 9 bases not matched to a gene. There are 16 residues in the CDR3.

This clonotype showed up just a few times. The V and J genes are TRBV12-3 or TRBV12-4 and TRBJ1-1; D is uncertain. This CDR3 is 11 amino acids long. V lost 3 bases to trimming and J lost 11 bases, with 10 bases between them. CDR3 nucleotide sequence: TGTGCCAGCAGTTTGGGGAGGGTGGCTTTCTTT. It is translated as CASSLGRVAFF.

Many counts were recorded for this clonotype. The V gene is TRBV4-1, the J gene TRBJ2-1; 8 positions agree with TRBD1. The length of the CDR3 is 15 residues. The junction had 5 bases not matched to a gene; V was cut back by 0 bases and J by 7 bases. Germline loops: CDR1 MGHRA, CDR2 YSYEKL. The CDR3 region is CASSQDPDRANEQFF. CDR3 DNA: TGCGCCAGCAGCCAAGATCCGGACAGGGCGAATGAGCAGTTCTTC.